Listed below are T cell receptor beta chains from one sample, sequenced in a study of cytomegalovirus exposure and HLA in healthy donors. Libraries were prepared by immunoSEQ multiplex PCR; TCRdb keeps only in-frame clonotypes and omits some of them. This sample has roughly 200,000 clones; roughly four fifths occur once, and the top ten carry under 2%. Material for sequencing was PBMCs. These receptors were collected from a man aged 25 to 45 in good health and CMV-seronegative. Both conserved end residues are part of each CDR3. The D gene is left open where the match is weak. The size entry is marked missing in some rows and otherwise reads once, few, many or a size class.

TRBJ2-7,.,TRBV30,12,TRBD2,CAWSASGRAWQF,TGTGCCTGGAGTGCAAGCGGGAGGGCCTGGCAGTTC
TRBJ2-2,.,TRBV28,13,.,CASSWGEVGELFF,TGTGCCAGCAGTTGGGGCGAGGTCGGGGAGCTGTTTTTT
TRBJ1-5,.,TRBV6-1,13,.,CASCRGGPQPQHF,TGTGCCAGCTGCCGCGGGGGGCCTCAGCCCCAGCATTTT
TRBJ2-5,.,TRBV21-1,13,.,CASSSRVRETQYF,TGTGCCAGCAGCAGCAGGGTAAGGGAGACCCAGTACTTC
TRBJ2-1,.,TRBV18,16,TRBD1,CASSPRQGDSYNEQFF,TGTGCCAGCTCACCAAGACAGGGGGACTCCTACAATGAGCAGTTCTTC
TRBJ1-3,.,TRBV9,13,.,CASSVNPTDTIYF,TGTGCCAGCAGCGTAAACCCGACAGACACCATATATTTT
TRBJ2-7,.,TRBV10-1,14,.,CASSPSRKPYEQYF,TGCGCCAGCAGTCCTTCGCGGAAGCCCTACGAGCAGTACTTC
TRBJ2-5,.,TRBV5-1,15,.,CASSLGPRPEETQYF,TGCGCCAGCAGCTTGGGTCCCAGGCCCGAAGAGACCCAGTACTTC
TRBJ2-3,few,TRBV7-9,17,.,CASSLGVGGGGADTQYF,TGTGCCAGCAGCTTAGGAGTTGGCGGGGGCGGCGCAGATACGCAGTATTTT
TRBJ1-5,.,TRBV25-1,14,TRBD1,CASSRTGNNQPQHF,TGTGCCAGCAGCCGGACAGGGAACAATCAGCCCCAGCATTTT
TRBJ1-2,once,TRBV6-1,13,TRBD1,CASSLDREWGYTF,TGTGCCAGCAGTCTTGACAGGGAGTGGGGCTACACCTTC
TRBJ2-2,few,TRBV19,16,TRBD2,CASLGSGVPNTGELFF,TGTGCCAGTTTGGGTAGCGGGGTCCCAAACACCGGGGAGCTGTTTTTT
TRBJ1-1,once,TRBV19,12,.,CASSKDPGKAFF,TGTGCCAGTAGTAAGGACCCGGGGAAAGCTTTCTTT
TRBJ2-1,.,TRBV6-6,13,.,CASGGRVEGEQFF,TGTGCCAGCGGCGGGCGGGTCGAGGGTGAGCAGTTCTTC
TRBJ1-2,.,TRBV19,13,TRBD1,CASRTGRIYGYTF,TGTGCCAGTAGGACAGGGAGAATCTATGGCTACACCTTC
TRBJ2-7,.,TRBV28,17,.,CASSPEDPRPGSYEQYF,TGTGCCAGCAGCCCTGAGGATCCACGACCAGGGTCCTACGAGCAGTACTTC
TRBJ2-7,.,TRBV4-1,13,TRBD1,CASSQGTGYEQYF,TGCGCCAGCAGCCAAGGGACAGGGTACGAGCAGTACTTC
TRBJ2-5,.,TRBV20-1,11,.,CSVPEWETQYF,TGCAGTGTTCCGGAGTGGGAGACCCAGTACTTC
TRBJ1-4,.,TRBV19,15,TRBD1,CASRPDRGIGEKLFF,TGTGCCAGTAGACCAGACAGGGGGATCGGTGAAAAACTGTTTTTT
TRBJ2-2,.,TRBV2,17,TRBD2,CASRGGLAGGNTGELFF,TGTGCCAGCAGGGGGGGACTAGCGGGAGGGAACACCGGGGAGCTGTTTTTT
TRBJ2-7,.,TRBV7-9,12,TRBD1,CSSRTGPYEQYF,TGTTCCAGCAGGACAGGGCCCTACGAGCAGTACTTC
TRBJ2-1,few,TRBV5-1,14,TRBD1,CASSLGTGFHEQFF,TGCGCCAGCAGCTTAGGGACAGGGTTCCATGAGCAGTTCTTC
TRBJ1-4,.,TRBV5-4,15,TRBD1,CASTRQGVTNEKLFF,TGTGCCAGCACCAGACAGGGGGTCACTAATGAAAAACTGTTTTTT
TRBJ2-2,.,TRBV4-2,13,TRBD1,CASNRQGNGELFF,TGTGCCAGCAACCGACAGGGGAACGGGGAGCTGTTTTTT
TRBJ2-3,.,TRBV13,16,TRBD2,CASTLAGTSVQDTQYF,TGTGCCAGCACCTTGGCCGGGACTAGCGTTCAAGATACGCAGTATTTT
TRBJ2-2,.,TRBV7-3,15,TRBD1,CASRPGTGRTGELFF,TGTGCCAGCAGACCCGGGACAGGGCGCACCGGGGAGCTGTTTTTT
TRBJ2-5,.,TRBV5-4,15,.,CASSRPGSPAQSQYF,TGTGCCAGCAGCCGTCCGGGTTCTCCAGCGCAGTCCCAGTACTTC
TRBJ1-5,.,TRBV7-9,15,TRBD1,CASSLGDRGNQPQHF,TGTGCCAGCAGCTTAGGGGACAGGGGCAATCAGCCCCAGCATTTT
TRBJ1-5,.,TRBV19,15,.,CASSSPGWVNQPQHF,TGTGCCAGTAGTAGTCCGGGGTGGGTCAATCAGCCCCAGCATTTT
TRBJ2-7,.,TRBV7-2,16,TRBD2,CASSPLAGDSSYEQYF,TGTGCCAGCAGCCCACTAGCGGGAGATTCCTCCTACGAGCAGTACTTC
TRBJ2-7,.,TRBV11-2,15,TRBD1,CASSYGQGSIYEQYF,TGTGCCAGCAGCTATGGACAGGGAAGTATTTACGAGCAGTACTTC
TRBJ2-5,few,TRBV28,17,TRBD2,CASSLGLAGEIGVTQYF,TGTGCCAGCAGTTTAGGACTAGCGGGAGAAATCGGCGTGACCCAGTACTTC
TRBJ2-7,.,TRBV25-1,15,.,CASSGTGPLGYEQYF,TGTGCCAGCAGTGGTACAGGGCCTTTGGGGTACGAGCAGTACTTC
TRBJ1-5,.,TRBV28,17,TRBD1,CASSLLPPGQTNQPQHF,TGTGCCAGCAGTTTATTACCTCCGGGACAGACAAATCAGCCCCAGCATTTT
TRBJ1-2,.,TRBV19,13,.,CASSEGGTRGYTF,TGTGCCAGTAGTGAGGGAGGAACTCGTGGCTACACCTTC
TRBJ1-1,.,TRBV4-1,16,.,CASSPYLQGVNTEAFF,TGCGCCAGCAGCCCATACCTACAGGGTGTGAACACTGAAGCTTTCTTT
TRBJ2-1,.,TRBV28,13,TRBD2,CASRAGGVNEQFF,TGTGCCAGCAGAGCGGGAGGTGTAAATGAGCAGTTCTTC